The clone carrying this T cell receptor beta chain counts as medium-sized. Its cognate antigen is unknown. TCRdb re-analysed the 5' RACE reads in MiXCR, keeping a single row per CDR3 protein. Seen here are approximately 46,000 distinct CDR3 sequences, about a quarter observed once, and the top ten hold roughly 4.2%. Trimming removed 4 bases at V and 2 bases at J, with 12 bases between. The CDR3 runs to 14 residues. Per the germline V gene, CDR1 is PRHDT and CDR2 is FYEKMQ (reference sequence). The sample is drawn from a study of early T cells in non-severe SARS-CoV-2 infection. Points from the study as a whole: Anti-spike CD8 specificities were favored by VDJdb matching, whose results missed private and CD4 specificities.

This TCR derives from an adult who was a healthcare worker with PCR-confirmed SARS-CoV-2 infection or an uninfected control (not recorded which). The chain is built from TRBV13 and TRBJ2-7; maybe TRBD2 (5 bases). The input for sequencing was whole blood, taken at baseline. The chain's CDR3 is CASSSRAVAYEQYF. The CDR3 DNA reads as TGTGCCAGCAGCTCCCGAGCGGTAGCCTACGAGCAGTACTTC. Drawing the rest from reference TRBV13 and TRBJ2-7, the complete variable domain is AAGVIQSPRHLIKEKRETATLKCYPIPRHDTVYWYQQGPGQDPQFLISFYEKMQSDKGSIPDRFSAQQFSDYHSELNMSSLELGDSALYFCASSSRAVAYEQYFGPGTRLTVT.